These 27 T cell receptor beta chains share one sample of origin, sequenced in a study of PD-1 blockade in classical Hodgkin lymphoma. The assay was immunoSEQ multiplex PCR, and TCRdb's table has in-frame clones only and misses some. The table has 40,000 to 65,000 clones, more than 65% seen once; the top ten hold about 16%. Each of the patients experienced relapse following autologous stem cell transplantation, and their brentuximab vedotin exposure differed. The sequenced sample was peripheral blood mononuclear cells (PBMCs), obtained at baseline. Every receptor here comes from a human donor with classical Hodgkin lymphoma.

The J gene is TRBJ2-1, the V gene TRBV5-1; D is uncertain. CDR3 size: 13 residues. Germline V gene sequence: CDR1 SGHRS, CDR2 YFSETQ. Trimming shortened V by 4 bases and J by 7 bases, and 12 bases separated the two germline ends. The DNA for the CDR3 is TGCGCCAGCAGCGCCATGCAGAGGAATGAGCAGTTCTTC. Protein: CASSAMQRNEQFF.

This clone has more than one count but fewer than ten. This chain links TRBV25-1 with TRBJ1-2, with D perhaps TRBD1 (5 bases). The germline V gene has CDR1 MGHDK and CDR2 SYGVNS. This CDR3 region has 12 residues. The ends were cut back, 8 bases at V and 4 bases at J, with 11 bases in the middle. For the CDR3, the DNA is TGTGCCAGCCACGACAGTATCTATGGCTACACCTTC. Amino acids: CASHDSIYGYTF.

This chain connects TRBV7-9 to TRBJ1-1, with D perhaps matching TRBD1 (6 bases). V was cut by 5 bases and J by 5 bases, with 12 bases left in between. Looked up from germline, CDR1 is SEHNR and CDR2 is FQNEAQ (reference sequence). CDR3 length: 13 amino acids. CDR3 protein: CASSPEGETEAFF. CDR3 in DNA: TGTGCCAGCAGCCCCGAGGGGGAGACTGAAGCTTTCTTT. Using reference TRBV7-9 and TRBJ1-1 for the parts outside the CDR3, the full variable domain is DTGVSQNPRHKITKRGQNVTFRCDPISEHNRLYWYRQTLGQGPEFLTYFQNEAQLEKSRLLSDRFSAERPKGSFSTLEIQRTEQGDSAMYLCASSPEGETEAFFGQGTRLTVV.

This clone has a handful of counts. The CDR3 nucleotides are TGTGCCAGCAGCCGGTCGGGATCTGGAAACACCATATATTTT. This sequence encodes CASSRSGSGNTIYF. The chain links TRBV27 to TRBJ1-3; no clear D. V lost 6 bases and J 1 base, leaving 10 bases between the germline ends. The CDR3 totals 14 residues. Germline-derived CDR1 and CDR2 are MNHEY and SMNVEV (reference sequence).

V is TRBV25-1 and J is TRBJ2-1; TRBD1 might be the D (6 bases). The germline CDR1 and CDR2 sequences are MGHDK and SYGVNS. The CDR3 has 15 amino acids. With 2 bases removed from V and 3 bases from J, the gap between germline ends came to 11 bases. The CDR3, as DNA: TGTGCCAGCAGTGAAATAGGGGGATACTACAATGAGCAGTTCTTC. It translates to CASSEIGGYYNEQFF.

The chain has TRBV27 and TRBJ1-4; the match to TRBD1 covers 9 bases. J lost 10 bases, V lost 4 bases, and 7 bases had no gene match. CDR1 and CDR2 (germline): MNHEY, SMNVEV (reference sequence). This CDR3 comprises 14 residues. CDR3 protein: CASSWDRVGRKLFF. CDR3 DNA: TGTGCCAGCAGTTGGGACAGGGTGGGCCGAAAACTGTTTTTT.

V usage is TRBV7-9 and J usage is TRBJ1-4, with TRBD1 matching 7 bases. The CDR3 has 15 amino acids. Germline CDR1 SEHNR, CDR2 FQNEAQ (reference sequence). The V gene end was trimmed by 5 bases and the J gene end by 7 bases; junction bases not matched to a gene: 10. The DNA of the CDR3 is TGTGCCAGCAGCCTAAACAGGGGAGATGGTGAAAAACTGTTTTTT. Protein sequence: CASSLNRGDGEKLFF. The full variable domain, rest sourced from reference TRBV7-9 and TRBJ1-4, is DTGVSQNPRHKITKRGQNVTFRCDPISEHNRLYWYRQTLGQGPEFLTYFQNEAQLEKSRLLSDRFSAERPKGSFSTLEIQRTEQGDSAMYLCASSLNRGDGEKLFFGSGTQLSVL.

Only one count was recorded for this clone. The chain recombines TRBV4-1 with TRBJ2-7; weak D call: TRBD1 (6 bases). The germline V and J ends were trimmed by 4 bases and 2 bases, with 9 bases remaining between them. Germline V gene lookup returns CDR1 MGHRA and CDR2 YSYEKL. The CDR3 sequence is 13 residues long. This CDR3 is CASSPWTAYEQYF. The CDR3 coding sequence is TGCGCCAGCAGCCCTTGGACAGCCTACGAGCAGTACTTC.

The chain employs TRBV19 and TRBJ1-2; D remains ambiguous. The V and J ends lost 3 bases and 0 bases respectively, with 5 bases between them. The CDR3 has 13 amino acids. The V gene's germline CDR1 is LNHDA and CDR2 SQIVND (reference sequence). This CDR3 reads CASSIVANYGYTF. The DNA for the CDR3 is TGTGCCAGTAGTATTGTAGCTAACTATGGCTACACCTTC.

This chain connects TRBV4-3 to TRBJ1-6, with D unresolved. The CDR3 has 15 amino acids. V shed 0 bases and J shed 0 bases, with 3 bases lying between them. In germline, CDR1 is LGHNA, CDR2 YSLEER. CDR3 loop: CASSQESSYNSPLHF. In DNA form, the CDR3 reads TGCGCCAGCAGCCAAGAGAGCTCCTATAATTCACCCCTCCACTTT.

J is TRBJ2-4 and V is TRBV6-5; TRBD2 agrees at 7 bases. V lost 8 bases and J lost 7; bases outside the gene matches: 11. CDR1 is MNHEY and CDR2 is SVGAGI in the germline V gene. This CDR3 has 14 residues. CDR3 coding DNA: TGTGCCAGCTCAGGTCGGGAGGCCGGGAACATTCAGTACTTC. Amino acids: CASSGREAGNIQYF.

This clone came up once. The rearrangement joins TRBV11-2 to TRBJ2-7; D possibly corresponds to TRBD2 (5 bases). Trimming stripped 0 bases from V and 6 bases from J, with 12 bases between. CDR1 is SGHAT, CDR2 FQNNGV, per germline. The length of the CDR3 is 14 residues. The CDR3: CASSLDSSSTEQYF. For the CDR3, the DNA is TGTGCCAGCAGCTTAGATTCGTCTAGCACCGAGCAGTACTTC.

The chain employs TRBV29-1 and TRBJ1-2; TRBD1 is a possible D gene (5 bases). CDR1 and CDR2 (germline): SQVTM, ANQGSEA. This CDR3 spans 12 amino acids. Between the trimmed V and J ends, which lost 4 bases and 6 bases, there was a span of 12 bases. Here the CDR3 reads CSVGGGGDGYTF. The CDR3 DNA reads as TGCAGCGTTGGTGGGGGAGGGGATGGCTACACCTTC.

The chain couples TRBV7-2 to TRBJ2-7; TRBD1 aligns across 10 bases. Per the germline V gene, CDR1 is SGHTA and CDR2 is FQGNSA. The V gene end was trimmed by 0 bases and the J gene end by 6 bases; junction bases not matched to a gene: 8. This CDR3 is 16 amino acids long. The CDR3 region has the DNA TGTGCCAGCAGCTTAGCCTTGGGCGGGACAGGGGCCGAGCAGTACTTC. Residues: CASSLALGGTGAEQYF.

This chain joins TRBV6-5 and TRBJ1-5, with 8 bases identical to TRBD1. The CDR3 runs 15 residues. Germline lookup yields CDR1 MNHEY and CDR2 SVGAGI. V was clipped by 9 bases and J by 0 bases; unmatched bases: 7. CDR3 bases: TGTGCCAGAAAAGGGACAGGCTATAGCAATCAGCCCCAGCATTTT. Translating it yields CARKGTGYSNQPQHF.

The rearrangement links TRBV5-1 to TRBJ1-1, with D uncertain. The CDR3 is 14 residues long. V was trimmed by 3 bases and J by 1 base, leaving 10 bases between them. Germline CDR1 SGHRS, CDR2 YFSETQ. CDR3 region: CASSSTVPNTEAFF. The CDR3 region has the DNA TGCGCCAGCAGCTCTACGGTGCCGAACACTGAAGCTTTCTTT. The full variable domain, its missing parts supplied by reference TRBV5-1 and TRBJ1-1, is KAGVTQTPRYLIKTRGQQVTLSCSPISGHRSVSWYQQTPGQGLQFLFEYFSETQRNKGNFPGRFSGRQFSNSRSEMNVSTLELGDSALYLCASSSTVPNTEAFFGQGTRLTVV.

The chain carries TRBV7-9 and TRBJ2-2; 7 bases align to TRBD1. Germline lookup yields CDR1 SEHNR and CDR2 FQNEAQ (reference sequence). The length of the CDR3 is 14 residues. V dropped 5 bases and J dropped 4; count of bases not matched to a gene: 4. For the CDR3, the DNA is TGTGCCAGCAGCGTATACAGGGGCACCGGGGAGCTGTTTTTT. Translating gives CASSVYRGTGELFF.

This clone was detected only a few times. This chain joins TRBV10-3 and TRBJ1-5; weak D call: TRBD1 (6 bases). The CDR3 has 14 amino acids. The V and J ends lost 2 bases and 6 bases respectively, with 11 bases between them. The germline V gene has CDR1 ENHRY and CDR2 SYGVKD. The CDR3 is CAISERQGTQPQHF. CDR3 nucleotide sequence: TGTGCCATCAGTGAGAGGCAGGGGACTCAGCCCCAGCATTTT.

CDR3 in DNA: TGTGCCAGCAGTCCGACTAGCGGGAGTGAGACCCAGTACTTC. This sequence encodes CASSPTSGSETQYF. The V gene is TRBV2, the J gene TRBJ2-5; 12 nucleotides align to TRBD2. The germline V gene has CDR1 SNHLY and CDR2 FYNNEI. The junction had 3 bases not matched to a gene; V was cut back by 5 bases and J by 5 bases. The CDR3 is 14 residues long.

A single count supports this clone. The chain combines TRBV25-1 with TRBJ2-1, with unresolved D. The CDR3 loop spans 11 amino acids. Per the germline V gene, CDR1 is MGHDK and CDR2 is SYGVNS. Trimming stripped 6 bases from V and 4 bases from J, with 4 bases between. Here the CDR3 DNA reads TGTGCCAGCAGAGAGTACAATGAGCAGTTCTTC. Protein: CASREYNEQFF.

The J gene is TRBJ2-4, the V gene TRBV15, with TRBD1 matching 10 bases. Losses at the gene ends were 9 bases for V and 0 bases for J; bases not matched to a gene: 11. This CDR3 has 17 amino acids. CDR1 LNHNV and CDR2 YYDKDF come from the germline V gene (reference sequence). The CDR3 region has the DNA TGTGCCACTAGCCGGGACAGGGGATTTCTAGCCAAAAACATTCAGTACTTC. This codes for CATSRDRGFLAKNIQYF.

The rearrangement joins TRBV30 to TRBJ2-7; possibly TRBD2 for D (5 bases). Germline V gene data show CDR1 as GTSNPN and CDR2 as SVGIG (reference sequence). V lost 2 bases, J lost 1 base, and 6 bases lay in between. CDR3 length: 12 residues. The CDR3 sequence: CAWSRDSYEQYF. In nucleotides, the CDR3 is TGTGCCTGGAGTCGGGATTCCTACGAGCAGTACTTC.

The chain carries TRBV2 and TRBJ1-1; 7 positions agree with TRBD1. Germline CDR1 reads SNHLY; CDR2 reads FYNNEI. This CDR3 region has 13 residues. The V and J ends lost 5 bases and 3 bases, in that order; junction bases with no gene match: 3. The CDR3: CASSRQGDTEAFF. CDR3 sequence (DNA): TGTGCCAGCAGTCGACAGGGAGACACTGAAGCTTTCTTT.

V gene TRBV19 combines with J gene TRBJ2-4; D possibly corresponds to TRBD2 (5 bases). Trimming took off 3 bases at V and 7 bases at J, with 13 bases between the two ends. CDR3 length: 14 amino acids. Germline V gene lookup returns CDR1 LNHDA and CDR2 SQIVND (reference sequence). The CDR3 reads CASSIRRDWNIQYF. The CDR3 bases are TGTGCCAGTAGTATTAGACGGGATTGGAACATTCAGTACTTC.

The V call is TRBV18, the J call TRBJ1-2; TRBD1 matches 9 bases. This CDR3 is 14 amino acids long. Germline values: CDR1 KGHSH, CDR2 LQKENI. The ends lost 3 bases at V and 2 bases at J; junction bases unmatched: 1. The CDR3 sequence: CASSPGQGNYGYTF. CDR3 coding DNA: TGTGCCAGCTCACCGGGACAGGGAAACTATGGCTACACCTTC.

The CDR3: CASSSPSGGGPSEQFF. The CDR3 nucleotides read TGTGCCAGCAGCTCCCCCTCTGGTGGGGGTCCAAGTGAGCAGTTCTTC. This sequence joins TRBV11-3 and TRBJ2-1, with D possibly being TRBD1 or TRBD2 (5 bases each). The CDR3 consists of 16 residues. The ends were cut back, 4 bases at V and 9 bases at J, with 22 bases in the middle. Germline V gives CDR1 SGHNT, CDR2 YENEEA.

The chain joins TRBV21-1 to TRBJ2-7; TRBD1, the D gene given by the table, was not confirmed from the DNA. TRBV21-1 is flagged as a pseudogene. This CDR3 spans 14 amino acids. The CDR3 DNA follows: TGTGCCAGCAGCCCACGGGACAGGGCTTACGAGCAGTACGTC. This codes for CASSPRDRAYEQYV.